A selection of T cell receptor beta chains follows, all from one sample in a study of shared clonotypes between healthy human individuals. Here immunoSEQ multiplex PCR was the method, and the copy in TCRdb shows in-frame clones only, minus some. Among about 1.5 million clones listed, roughly 98% were seen once. Sequencing was done on a sample of naive CD4+ T cells sorted from blood. All receptors derive from a man under 40 in good health. Both conserved end residues are part of each CDR3. Fields, in order: J gene, D gene, V gene, CDR3 protein, CDR3 DNA. D genes are given only for firm matches.

TRBJ2-7 | - | TRBV6-5 | CASSYGRDSEQYF | TGTGCCAGCAGTTACGGACGAGACAGTGAGCAGTACTTC
TRBJ2-7 | - | TRBV5-1 | CASTPGAGTGPYYEQYF | TGCGCCAGCACCCCGGGCGCAGGTACGGGACCCTACTACGAGCAGTACTTC
TRBJ2-6 | - | TRBV10-1 | CASSEAGAGANVLTF | TGCGCCAGCAGTGAGGCGGGCGCCGGGGCCAACGTCCTGACTTTC
TRBJ2-3 | - | TRBV29-1 | CSGLGSTDTQYF | TGCAGCGGACTAGGGAGCACAGATACGCAGTATTTT
TRBJ2-7 | - | TRBV9 | CAGTFKRIYEQYF | TGTGCCGGGACTTTCAAGCGGATCTACGAGCAGTACTTC
TRBJ1-3 | TRBD1 | TRBV5-4 | CASSSTGTSGNTIYF | TGTGCCAGCAGCTCGACAGGGACCTCTGGAAACACCATATATTTT
TRBJ2-1 | TRBD2 | TRBV18 | CASAGLAGDNEQFF | TGTGCCAGCGCGGGACTAGCGGGAGACAATGAGCAGTTCTTC
TRBJ1-3 | - | TRBV7-6 | CASSSFVPTASAGNTIYF | TGTGCCAGCAGCTCCTTTGTTCCTACCGCGAGCGCTGGAAACACCATATATTTT
TRBJ2-7 | TRBD2 | TRBV5-4 | CASSQDSGLAGKYSYEQYF | TGTGCCAGCAGCCAGGATTCGGGACTAGCGGGAAAGTACTCCTACGAGCAGTACTTC
TRBJ2-7 | - | TRBV18 | CASSRDTTHEQYF | TGTGCCAGCTCACGGGACACTACCCACGAGCAGTACTTC